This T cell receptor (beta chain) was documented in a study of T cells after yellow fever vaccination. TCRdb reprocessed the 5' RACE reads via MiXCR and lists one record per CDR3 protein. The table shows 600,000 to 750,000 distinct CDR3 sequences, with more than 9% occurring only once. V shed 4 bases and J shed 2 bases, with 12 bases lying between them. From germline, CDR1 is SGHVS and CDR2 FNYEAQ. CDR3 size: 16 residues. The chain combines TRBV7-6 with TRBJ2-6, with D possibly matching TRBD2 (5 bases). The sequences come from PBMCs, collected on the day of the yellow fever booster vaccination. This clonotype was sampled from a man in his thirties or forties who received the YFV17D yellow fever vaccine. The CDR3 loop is CASSSTVLAGANVLTF. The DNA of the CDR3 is TGTGCCAGCAGCTCCACGGTACTAGCTGGGGCCAACGTCCTGACTTTC.